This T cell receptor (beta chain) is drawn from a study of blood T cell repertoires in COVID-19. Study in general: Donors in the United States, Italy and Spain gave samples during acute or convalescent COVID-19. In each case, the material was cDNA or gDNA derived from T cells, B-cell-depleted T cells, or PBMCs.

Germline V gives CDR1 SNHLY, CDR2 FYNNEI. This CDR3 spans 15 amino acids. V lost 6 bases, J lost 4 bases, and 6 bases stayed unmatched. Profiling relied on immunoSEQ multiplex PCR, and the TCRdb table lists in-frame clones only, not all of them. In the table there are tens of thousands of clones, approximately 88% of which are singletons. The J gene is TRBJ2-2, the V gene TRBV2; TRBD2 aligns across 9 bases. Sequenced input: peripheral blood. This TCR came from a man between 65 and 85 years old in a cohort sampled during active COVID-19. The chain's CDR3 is CASRPLAGRTGELFF. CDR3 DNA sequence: TGTGCCAGCAGGCCACTAGCGGGCCGCACCGGGGAGCTGTTTTTT.